One and the same sample provided the 9 T cell receptor beta chains below, sequenced in a study of OX40 agonist ivuxolimab in advanced cancers. Produced via immunoSEQ multiplex PCR; TCRdb's table is partial and in-frame only. This sample yields about 37,000 clones, of which 85% to 90% are seen a single time; 25% to 40% belongs to the top ten. The sequenced sample was CD4+ or CD8+ T cells sorted from blood, obtained in a trial of the OX40 agonist ivuxolimab. The source of these receptors is an adult with an advanced solid tumor such as melanoma, head and neck, liver or kidney cancer.

The gene calls are TRBV5-4 and TRBJ2-1; either TRBD1 or TRBD2 may fit D (5 bases each). The CDR3 runs 17 residues. The V end lost 0 bases, the J end lost 4 bases, and 17 bases lay between the germline ends. The germline V gene has CDR1 SGHNT and CDR2 YYREEE (reference sequence). As DNA, the CDR3 is TGTGCCAGCAGCTTGGACACAGGCGGGTCCATTTACAATGAGCAGTTCTTC. Protein sequence: CASSLDTGGSIYNEQFF.

The chain couples TRBV5-5 to TRBJ1-1, with D hard to call. This CDR3 is 13 amino acids long. Germline-derived CDR1 and CDR2 are SGHKS and YYEKEE (reference sequence). The germline V and J ends were trimmed by 4 bases and 1 base, with 8 bases remaining between them. The CDR3 region has the DNA TGTGCCAGCAGCATACAGCAGAACACTGAAGCTTTCTTT. It translates to CASSIQQNTEAFF.

The chain couples TRBV5-4 to TRBJ1-1, with D uncertain. Trimming removed 1 base at V and 3 bases at J, with 10 bases between. CDR3 size: 14 residues. Germline V lookup: CDR1 SGHNT, CDR2 YYREEE (reference sequence). This chain's CDR3 is CASSLWDQDTEAFF. CDR3 coding DNA: TGTGCCAGCAGCTTGTGGGATCAGGACACTGAAGCTTTCTTT.

The V call is TRBV7-9, the J call TRBJ2-2; D call uncertain. Trimming shortened V by 1 base and J by 0 bases, and 3 bases separated the two germline ends. Germline CDR1 is SEHNR and CDR2 is FQNEAQ (reference sequence). There are 14 residues in the CDR3. In nucleotides, the CDR3 is TGTGCCAGCAGCTTAGATCCGAACACCGGGGAGCTGTTTTTT. Residues: CASSLDPNTGELFF.

This chain joins TRBV7-6 and TRBJ2-7; D tentatively reads TRBD1 or TRBD2 (6 bases each). CDR1 and CDR2 (germline): SGHVS, FNYEAQ. Trimming pared 3 bases from V and 5 bases from J, leaving 17 bases between. The CDR3 totals 15 residues. CDR3 protein: CASSFRGRGGDEQYF. Written as DNA, the CDR3 is TGTGCCAGCAGCTTTCGGGGCAGGGGAGGTGACGAGCAGTACTTC. Full variable domain (remainder filled in from reference TRBV7-6 and TRBJ2-7): GAGVSQSPRYKVTKRGQDVALRCDPISGHVSLYWYRQALGQGPEFLTYFNYEAQQDKSGLPNDRFSAERPEGSISTLTIQRTEQRDSAMYRCASSFRGRGGDEQYFGPGTRLTVT.

The J gene is TRBJ2-7, the V gene TRBV6-6, with 9 bases lining up with TRBD2. The CDR3 sequence is 14 residues long. CDR1 is MNHNY, CDR2 SVGAGI, per germline (reference sequence). Unmatched junction bases numbered 10, after V lost 8 bases and J lost 5 bases. CDR3 nucleotide sequence: TGTGCCAGCGCTAGGCTAGCGGGGAACAACGAGCAGTACTTC. It translates to CASARLAGNNEQYF.

The J gene is TRBJ1-1, the V gene TRBV5-1; D is undetermined. V lost 2 bases to trimming and J lost 4 bases, with 9 bases between them. CDR1 and CDR2 (germline): SGHRS, YFSETQ. The CDR3 totals 13 residues. The CDR3 DNA sequence: TGCGCCAGCAGCTTTGTGGGGAGCACTGAAGCTTTCTTT. Residues: CASSFVGSTEAFF.

CDR3 sequence: CATPEGQGDTGELFF. Here the CDR3 DNA reads TGTGCCACTCCAGAGGGACAGGGGGACACCGGGGAGCTGTTTTTT. J is TRBJ2-2 and V is TRBV27; 11 bases are shared with TRBD1. Germline values: CDR1 MNHEY, CDR2 SMNVEV (reference sequence). V lost 10 bases, J lost 3 bases, and 7 bases stayed unmatched. The CDR3 sequence is 15 residues long.

CDR3 sequence: CTSGRLDTQYF. The CDR3 DNA reads as TGCACCAGCGGGAGGTTGGATACGCAGTATTTT. The chain links TRBV20-1 to TRBJ2-3, with 9 bases identical to TRBD2. Germline loops: CDR1 DFQATT, CDR2 SNEGSKA (reference sequence). The CDR3 contains 11 residues.